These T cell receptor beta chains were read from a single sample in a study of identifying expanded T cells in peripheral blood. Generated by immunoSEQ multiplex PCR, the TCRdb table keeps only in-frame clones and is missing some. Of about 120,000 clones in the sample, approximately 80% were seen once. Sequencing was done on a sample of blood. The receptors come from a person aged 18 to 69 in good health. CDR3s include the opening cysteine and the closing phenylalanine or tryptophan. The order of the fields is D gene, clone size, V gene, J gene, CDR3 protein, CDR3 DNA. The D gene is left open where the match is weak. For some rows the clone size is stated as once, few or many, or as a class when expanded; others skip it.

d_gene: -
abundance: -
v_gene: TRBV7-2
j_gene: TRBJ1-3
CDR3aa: CASSSIWADRSGNTIYF
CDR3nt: TGTGCCAGCAGCTCCATTTGGGCGGACCGCTCTGGAAACACCATATATTTT

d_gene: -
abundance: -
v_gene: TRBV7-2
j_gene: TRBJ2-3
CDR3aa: CASSLQSSTNTQYF
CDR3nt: TGTGCCAGCAGCTTACAGAGCAGCACAAATACGCAGTATTTT

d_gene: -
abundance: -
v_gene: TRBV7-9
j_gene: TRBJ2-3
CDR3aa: CASSFPTASTDTQYF
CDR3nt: TGTGCCAGCAGCTTCCCGACTGCTTCCACAGATACGCAGTATTTT

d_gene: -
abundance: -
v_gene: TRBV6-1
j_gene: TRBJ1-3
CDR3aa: CASKEENSGNTIYF
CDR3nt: TGTGCCAGCAAGGAGGAAAACTCTGGAAACACCATATATTTT

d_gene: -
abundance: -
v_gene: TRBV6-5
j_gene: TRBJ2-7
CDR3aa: CASSSDRLEQYF
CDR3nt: TGTGCCAGCAGTAGCGACAGGCTCGAGCAGTACTTC

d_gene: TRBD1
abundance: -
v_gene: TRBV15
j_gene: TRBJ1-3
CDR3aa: CATSRETGGGNTIYF
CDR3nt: TGTGCCACCAGCAGAGAGACAGGGGGAGGAAACACCATATATTTT

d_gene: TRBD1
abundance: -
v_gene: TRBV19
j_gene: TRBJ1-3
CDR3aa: CASSLSGTGERVNTIYF
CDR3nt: TGTGCCAGTAGTCTATCCGGGACAGGGGAGCGGGTAAACACCATATATTTT

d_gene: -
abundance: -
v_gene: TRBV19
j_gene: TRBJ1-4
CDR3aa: CASSGSGVYGEKLFF
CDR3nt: TGTGCCAGTAGTGGATCAGGGGTTTATGGAGAAAAACTGTTTTTT

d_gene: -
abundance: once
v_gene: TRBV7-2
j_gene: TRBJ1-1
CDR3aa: CASSLQGLGTEAFF
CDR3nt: TGTGCCAGCAGCCTACAAGGGCTGGGCACTGAAGCTTTCTTT

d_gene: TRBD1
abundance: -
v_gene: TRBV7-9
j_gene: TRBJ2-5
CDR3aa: CASSFGTGDQETQYF
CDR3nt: TGTGCCAGCAGCTTCGGGACAGGGGACCAAGAGACCCAGTACTTC

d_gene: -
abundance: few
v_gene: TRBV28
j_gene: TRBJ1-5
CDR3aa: CASSDQGYNQPQHF
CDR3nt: TGTGCCAGCAGCGATCAGGGATACAATCAGCCCCAGCATTTT

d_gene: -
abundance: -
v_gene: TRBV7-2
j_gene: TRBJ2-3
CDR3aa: CASSLAAHPLFTDTQYF
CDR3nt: TGTGCCAGCAGCTTAGCGGCACACCCCCTCTTCACAGATACGCAGTATTTT

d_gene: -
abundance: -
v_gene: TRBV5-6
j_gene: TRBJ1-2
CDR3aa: CASSSTGSVGYTF
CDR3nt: TGTGCCAGCAGTTCTACAGGGTCTGTTGGCTACACCTTC

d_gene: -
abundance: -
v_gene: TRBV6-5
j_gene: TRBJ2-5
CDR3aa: CASRRATGTQYF
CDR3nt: TGTGCCAGCAGACGGGCCACAGGGACCCAGTACTTC

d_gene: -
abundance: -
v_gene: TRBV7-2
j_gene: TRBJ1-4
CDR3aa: CASSPRSRDVNEKLFF
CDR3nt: TGTGCCAGCAGCCCACGTAGCCGGGACGTGAATGAAAAACTGTTTTTT

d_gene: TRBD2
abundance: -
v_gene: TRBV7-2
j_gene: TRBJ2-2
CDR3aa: CASSLSPRRGGSGELFF
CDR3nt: TGTGCCAGCAGCTTATCCCCTCGGCGGGGGGGCTCCGGGGAGCTGTTTTTT

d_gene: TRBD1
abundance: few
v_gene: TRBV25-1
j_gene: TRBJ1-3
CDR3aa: CASSGGTGGRNTIYF
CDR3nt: TGTGCCAGCAGTGGAGGGACAGGGGGCAGAAACACCATATATTTT

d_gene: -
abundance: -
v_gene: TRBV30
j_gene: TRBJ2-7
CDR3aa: CAWRGPGNEQYF
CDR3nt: TGTGCCTGGAGGGGACCCGGGAACGAGCAGTACTTC

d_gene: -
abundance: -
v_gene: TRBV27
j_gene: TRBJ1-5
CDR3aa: CASSLARNQPQHF
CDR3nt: TGTGCCAGCAGTTTGGCCAGAAATCAGCCCCAGCATTTT